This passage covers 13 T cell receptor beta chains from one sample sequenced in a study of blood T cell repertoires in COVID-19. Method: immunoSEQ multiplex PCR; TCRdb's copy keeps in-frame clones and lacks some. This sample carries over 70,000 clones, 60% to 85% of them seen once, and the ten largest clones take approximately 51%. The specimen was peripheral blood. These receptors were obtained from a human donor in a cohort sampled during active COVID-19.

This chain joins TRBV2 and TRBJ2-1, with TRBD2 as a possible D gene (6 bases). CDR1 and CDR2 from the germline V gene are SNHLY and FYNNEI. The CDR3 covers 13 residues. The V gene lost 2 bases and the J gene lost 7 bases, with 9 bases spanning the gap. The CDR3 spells CASSEQGLNEQFF. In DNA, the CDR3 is TGTGCCAGCAGTGAACAGGGACTGAATGAGCAGTTCTTC.

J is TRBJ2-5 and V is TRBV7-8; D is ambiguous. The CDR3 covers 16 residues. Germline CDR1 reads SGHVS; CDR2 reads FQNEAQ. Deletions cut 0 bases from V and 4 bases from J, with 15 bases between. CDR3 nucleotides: TGTGCCAGCAGCTTAGCGCGAGGCAGCGTGGGAGAGACCCAGTACTTC. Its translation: CASSLARGSVGETQYF.

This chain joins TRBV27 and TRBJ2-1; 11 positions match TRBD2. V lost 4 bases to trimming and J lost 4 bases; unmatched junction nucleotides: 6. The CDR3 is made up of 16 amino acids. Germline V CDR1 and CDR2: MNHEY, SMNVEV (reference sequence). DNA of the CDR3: TGTGCCAGCAGTTCGCTAGCGGGAGGCCGGTACAATGAGCAGTTCTTC. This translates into CASSSLAGGRYNEQFF.

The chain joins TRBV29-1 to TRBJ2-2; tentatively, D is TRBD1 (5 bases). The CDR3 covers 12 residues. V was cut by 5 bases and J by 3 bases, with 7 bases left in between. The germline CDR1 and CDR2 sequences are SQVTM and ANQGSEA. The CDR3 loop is CSVRQYTGELFF. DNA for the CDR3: TGCAGCGTTCGACAGTACACCGGGGAGCTGTTTTTT.

The CDR3, as DNA: TGTGCCAGCAGCAAGACCCGGACAGGGGCTAATGAAAAACTGTTTTTT. Translating it yields CASSKTRTGANEKLFF. The chain employs TRBV7-9 and TRBJ1-4; 9 nucleotides match TRBD1. The trim removed 5 bases at V and 3 bases at J, leaving 7 bases unmatched. The CDR3 spans 16 residues. CDR1 is SEHNR, CDR2 FQNEAQ, per germline (reference sequence).

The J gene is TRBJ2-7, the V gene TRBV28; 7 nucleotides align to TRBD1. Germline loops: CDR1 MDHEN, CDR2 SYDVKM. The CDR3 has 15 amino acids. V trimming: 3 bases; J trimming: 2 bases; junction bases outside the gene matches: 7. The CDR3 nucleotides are TGTGCCAGCAGTTTTCCCGGGACAGATACCTACGAGCAGTACTTC. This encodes CASSFPGTDTYEQYF.

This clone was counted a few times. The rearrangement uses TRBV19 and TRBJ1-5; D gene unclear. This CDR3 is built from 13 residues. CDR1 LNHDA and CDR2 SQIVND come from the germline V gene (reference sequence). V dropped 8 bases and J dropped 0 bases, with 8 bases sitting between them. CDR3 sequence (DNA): TGTGCCAGTCGGGGTTATAGCAATCAGCCCCAGCATTTT. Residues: CASRGYSNQPQHF.

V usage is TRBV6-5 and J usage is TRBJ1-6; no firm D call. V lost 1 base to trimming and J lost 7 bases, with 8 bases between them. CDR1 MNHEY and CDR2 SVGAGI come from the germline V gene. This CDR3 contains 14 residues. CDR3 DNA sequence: TGTGCCAGCAGTTACTTGGTGGGCAATTCACCCCTCCACTTT. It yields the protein CASSYLVGNSPLHF.

CDR3 residues: CASSLGGGTGEKETQYF. In DNA form, the CDR3 reads TGTGCCAGCAGCTTAGGAGGGGGGACAGGGGAGAAAGAGACCCAGTACTTC. The gene calls are TRBV7-8 and TRBJ2-5; 10 bases agree with TRBD1. This CDR3 has 17 residues. CDR1 and CDR2 (germline): SGHVS, FQNEAQ. Trimming cost V 1 base and J 3 bases; bases outside gene matches: 8.

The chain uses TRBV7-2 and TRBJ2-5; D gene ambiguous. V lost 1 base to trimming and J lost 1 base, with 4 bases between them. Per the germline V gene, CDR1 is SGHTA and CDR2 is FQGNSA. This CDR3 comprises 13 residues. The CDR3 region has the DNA TGTGCCAGCAGCTTAGACACCCAAGAGACCCAGTACTTC. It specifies CASSLDTQETQYF.

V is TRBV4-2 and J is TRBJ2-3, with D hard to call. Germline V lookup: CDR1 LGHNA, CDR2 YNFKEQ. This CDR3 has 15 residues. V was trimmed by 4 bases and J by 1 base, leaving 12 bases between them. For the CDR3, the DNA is TGTGCCAGCAGCCTAGATTGGGCAGGCACAGATACGCAGTATTTT. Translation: CASSLDWAGTDTQYF.

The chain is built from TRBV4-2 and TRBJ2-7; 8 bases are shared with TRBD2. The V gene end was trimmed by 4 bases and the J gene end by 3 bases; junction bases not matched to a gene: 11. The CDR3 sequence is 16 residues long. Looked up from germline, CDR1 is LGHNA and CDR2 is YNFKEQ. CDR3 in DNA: TGTGCCAGCAGCCGCGAGAGGAGCGGGGGAATCTACGAGCAGTACTTC. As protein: CASSRERSGGIYEQYF.

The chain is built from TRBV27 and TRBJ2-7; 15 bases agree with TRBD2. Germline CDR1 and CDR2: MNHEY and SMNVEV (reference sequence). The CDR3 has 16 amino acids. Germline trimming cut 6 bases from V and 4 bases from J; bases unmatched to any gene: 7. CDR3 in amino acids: CASRWGLAGGEYEQYF. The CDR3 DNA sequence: TGTGCCAGCAGGTGGGGACTAGCGGGAGGAGAATACGAGCAGTACTTC.